Listed here are 17 T cell receptor beta chains from one sample, sequenced in a study of regulatory T cells in long-lasting Graves disease. Combining iRepertoire HTBI primers with Arm-PCR of CDR3 regions, the authors built TCR beta libraries. A single record per CDR3 protein comes from TCRdb applying MiXCR to the multiplex PCR reads. There are about 470,000 distinct CDR3 sequences in the sample; under 25% occur only once, and roughly 7.1% lies in the top ten. The time point was: persistent/refractory GD, antithyroid drugs over 5 years with positive TRAb. PBMC RNA served as the TCR library source. The sample here was peripheral blood mononuclear cells (PBMCs), taken when the disease was refractory, from a patient treated with antithyroid drugs. The source is a female donor with Graves disease.

This clonotype was picked up one time. The chain carries TRBV20-1 and TRBJ2-4, with TRBD2 as a possible D gene (6 bases). Trimming took 1 base from V and 9 from J, leaving 19 bases between them. Germline lookup yields CDR1 DFQATT and CDR2 SNEGSKA (reference sequence). CDR3 length: 15 amino acids. The CDR3 spells CSARGGSGEGVIQYF. The CDR3 DNA reads as TGCAGTGCTAGAGGCGGGTCGGGAGAGGGCGTCATTCAGTACTTC.

In its sample, this clonotype was seen once. One base away lies a much larger clone, so this may be a sequencing read error. This is likely a read error, given that the CDR3 carries no conserved phenylalanine or tryptophan at its end. J is TRBJ1-1 and V is TRBV6-2 or TRBV6-3; D possibly corresponds to TRBD1 (5 bases). CDR1 and CDR2 from the germline V gene are MNHEY and SVGEGT. This CDR3 comprises 14 residues. Trimming removed 2 bases at V and 6 bases at J, with 13 bases between. The chain's CDR3 is CASSYGGADPEAFS. The CDR3 DNA reads as TGTGCCAGCAGTTACGGGGGAGCTGACCCTGAAGCTTTCTCT.

This clonotype has a handful of counts. This rearrangement joins TRBV30 to TRBJ2-7; TRBD2 aligns across 8 bases. This CDR3 contains 13 residues. Per germline, CDR1 GTSNPN and CDR2 SVGIG (reference sequence). The V segment lost 0 bases and the J segment 5 bases; nucleotides outside the gene matches: 3. The CDR3 spells CAWSVGAGDEQYF. In nucleotides, the CDR3 is TGTGCCTGGAGTGTCGGAGCGGGAGACGAGCAGTACTTC.

This clonotype was counted a few times. V is TRBV20-1 and J is TRBJ2-5; D is perhaps TRBD2 (5 bases). V was cut by 1 base and J by 2 bases, with 14 bases left in between. The CDR3 consists of 15 residues. Germline CDR1 DFQATT, CDR2 SNEGSKA (reference sequence). DNA for the CDR3: TGCAGTGCTAGAGGGGCGGCTAGCCAGCAAGAGACCCAGTACTTC. Its translation is CSARGAASQQETQYF.

This clonotype was detected a few times. The chain has TRBV3-1 and TRBJ2-5; D ambiguous. V gave up 0 bases and J gave up 1 base, with 15 bases separating them. The CDR3 length is 17 residues. Germline values: CDR1 LGHDT, CDR2 YNNKEL (reference sequence). In DNA, the CDR3 is TGTGCCAGCAGCCAAGATTTGGTTGGTGAGATCCAAGAGACCCAGTACTTC. Translating gives CASSQDLVGEIQETQYF.

This clonotype was detected many times. The chain couples TRBV2 to TRBJ2-5; 7 nucleotides agree with TRBD1. CDR3 length equals 14 residues. Germline V gives CDR1 SNHLY, CDR2 FYNNEI. The junction had 9 bases not matched to a gene; V was cut back by 6 bases and J by 5 bases. CDR3 amino acids: CASSADRTLETQYF. CDR3 in DNA: TGTGCCAGCAGCGCGGACAGGACTCTGGAGACCCAGTACTTC.

This clonotype was recorded at least ten times. The chain is built from TRBV5-5 and TRBJ2-7, with D tentatively TRBD1 (5 bases). This CDR3 comprises 15 residues. Per the germline V gene, CDR1 is SGHKS and CDR2 is YYEKEE (reference sequence). The V and J ends lost 1 base and 2 bases respectively, with 13 bases between them. The CDR3 sequence is CASSLYGQGTYEQYF. CDR3 nucleotide sequence: TGTGCCAGCAGCTTGTATGGGCAGGGAACCTACGAGCAGTACTTC.

As for this clonotype: An end of the junction does not agree with germline; a read error may underlie this. The chain has TRBV7-7 and TRBJ2-5; no clear D. The CDR3 has 15 residues. Germline CDR1 reads SSHAT; CDR2 reads FNYEAQ (reference sequence). For the CDR3, the DNA is TGTGCTAGCAGCCCCACGGAAGTAGCCCGAGAGACCCAGTACTTC. Translating it yields CASSPTEVARETQYF.

In its sample, this clonotype was seen many times. CDR3 nucleotide sequence: TGTGCCAGCAGCTTAGCCCCTCAGTTGGGCGAGCAGTACTTC. It encodes CASSLAPQLGEQYF. V is TRBV7-8 and J is TRBJ2-7; D remains unclear. Germline V gene sequence: CDR1 SGHVS, CDR2 FQNEAQ. The CDR3 extends over 14 amino acids. V was shortened by 0 bases and J by 6 bases, with 12 bases between the two germline ends.

Comments on this clonotype: The junction shows a germline mismatch at one end, possibly a read error. The chain uses TRBV11-2 and TRBJ1-3; 8 bases are a match to TRBD1. Germline CDR1 SGHAT, CDR2 FQNNGV. The CDR3 covers 17 residues. CDR3 DNA sequence: TGTGCCAGCAGCGGCCTAACAGGGGGAGGCTCTGGAGACACCATATATTTT. Its translation: CASSGLTGGGSGDTIYF.

V and J are TRBV20-1 and TRBJ2-3; D assignment may be TRBD1 or TRBD2 (5 bases each). V was trimmed by 0 bases and J by 1 base, leaving 14 bases between them. CDR3 length: 16 amino acids. CDR1 is DFQATT and CDR2 is SNEGSKA in the germline V gene (reference sequence). In DNA form, the CDR3 reads TGCAGTGCTAGAGATGGGGCTAGCAAAGGCACAGATACGCAGTATTTT. Amino acids: CSARDGASKGTDTQYF.

The chain has TRBV28 and TRBJ2-2; D may correspond to TRBD1 or TRBD2 (5 bases each). This CDR3 has 16 residues. CDR1 MDHEN and CDR2 SYDVKM come from the germline V gene. V gave up 5 bases and J gave up 0 bases, with 13 bases separating them. As DNA, the CDR3 is TGTGCCAGCAGTCCCGGGGCAGGCACGAACACCGGGGAGCTGTTTTTT. Its protein is CASSPGAGTNTGELFF.

Regarding this clonotype: The final CDR3 position lacks the conserved phenylalanine or tryptophan, pointing to a likely read error. V is TRBV6-1 and J is TRBJ2-7; 7 nucleotides align to TRBD2. V lost 4 bases to trimming and J lost 4 bases; unmatched junction nucleotides: 7. CDR1 is MNHNS, CDR2 SASEGT, per germline. CDR3 length equals 14 residues. In DNA, the CDR3 is TGTGCCAGCAGTGGGGGGGGGATAATTTACGAGCAGTACCTC. It is translated as CASSGGGIIYEQYL.

This clonotype has a count of ten or more. The J gene is TRBJ2-7, the V gene TRBV28; D may be TRBD2 (5 bases). Germline CDR1 MDHEN, CDR2 SYDVKM. V was clipped by 2 bases and J by 0 bases, with 23 bases between them. The CDR3 contains 19 residues. CDR3 in DNA: TGTGCCAGCAGTTTACCTCCCCGGGGAGCCCTAACCAGCTCCTACGAGCAGTACTTC. Residues: CASSLPPRGALTSSYEQYF.

This clonotype was detected many times. A read error may account for a junction end that differs from germline. The chain joins TRBV7-7 to TRBJ2-7; 7 nucleotides agree with TRBD1. Germline CDR1 and CDR2: SSHAT and FNYEAQ (reference sequence). The CDR3 runs to 15 residues. The CDR3 reads CASSYRTGLSYEQYF. The CDR3 DNA reads as TGTGCTAGCAGCTACCGGACAGGCCTGTCCTACGAGCAGTACTTC.

This clonotype came up many times. The V and J genes are TRBV7-9 and TRBJ2-7, with 9 nucleotides matching TRBD1. This CDR3 has 14 amino acids. Germline V lookup: CDR1 SEHNR, CDR2 FQNEAQ (reference sequence). With 5 bases clipped from V and 5 bases from J, the junction kept 7 bases outside the gene matches. The CDR3 DNA reads TGTGCCAGCAGCCCCCCGGGACAGGGCCACGAGCAGTACTTC. Translating gives CASSPPGQGHEQYF. Full variable domain (outside the CDR3, taken from reference TRBV7-9 and TRBJ2-7): DTGVSQNPRHKITKRGQNVTFRCDPISEHNRLYWYRQTLGQGPEFLTYFQNEAQLEKSRLLSDRFSAERPKGSFSTLEIQRTEQGDSAMYLCASSPPGQGHEQYFGPGTRLTVT.

This clonotype has at least ten counts. This chain uses TRBV28 with TRBJ2-7; 14 bases map to TRBD2. Trimming took 5 bases from V and 2 from J; bases not matched to a gene: 14. This CDR3 has 19 residues. Germline CDR1 is MDHEN and CDR2 is SYDVKM. CDR3 DNA: TGTGCCAGCAGTAGGTTTAGGACTAGCGGGGGGTCACAAACCTACGAGCAGTACTTC. Translating gives CASSRFRTSGGSQTYEQYF.